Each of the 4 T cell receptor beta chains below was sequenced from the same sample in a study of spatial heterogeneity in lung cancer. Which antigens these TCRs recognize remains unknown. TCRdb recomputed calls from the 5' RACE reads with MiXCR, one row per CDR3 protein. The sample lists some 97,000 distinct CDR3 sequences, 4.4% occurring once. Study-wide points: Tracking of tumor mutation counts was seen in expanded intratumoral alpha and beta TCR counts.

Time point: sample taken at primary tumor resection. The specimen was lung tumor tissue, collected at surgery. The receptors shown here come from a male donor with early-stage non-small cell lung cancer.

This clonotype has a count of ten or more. The DNA for the CDR3 is TGTGCCAGCAGCCAAGATACAGGGACCCTCTACAATGAGCAGTTCTTC. Its protein product is CASSQDTGTLYNEQFF. The gene calls are TRBV3-1 and TRBJ2-1; D perhaps matches TRBD1 (6 bases). V was pared by 0 bases and J by 3 bases, with 12 bases between. Germline CDR1 is LGHDT and CDR2 is YNNKEL (reference sequence). This CDR3 has 16 residues.

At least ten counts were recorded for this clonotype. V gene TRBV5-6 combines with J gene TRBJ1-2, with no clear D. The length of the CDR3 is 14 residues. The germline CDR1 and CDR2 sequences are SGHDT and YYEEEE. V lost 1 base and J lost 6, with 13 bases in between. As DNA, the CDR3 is TGTGCCAGCAGCTTGCTGGGTCAAACGGATGGCTACACCTTC. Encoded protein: CASSLLGQTDGYTF. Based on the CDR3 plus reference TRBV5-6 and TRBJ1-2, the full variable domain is DAGVTQSPTHLIKTRGQQVTLRCSPKSGHDTVSWYQQALGQGPQFIFQYYEEEERQRGNFPDRFSGHQFPNYSSELNVNALLLGDSALYLCASSLLGQTDGYTFGSGTRLTVV.

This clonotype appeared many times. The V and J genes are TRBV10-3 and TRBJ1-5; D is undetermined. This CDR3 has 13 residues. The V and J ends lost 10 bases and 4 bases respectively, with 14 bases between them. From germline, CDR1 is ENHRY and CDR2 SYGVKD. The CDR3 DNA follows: TGTGCCACGCGCAGTCGTGATAATCAGCCCCAGCATTTT. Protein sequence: CATRSRDNQPQHF.

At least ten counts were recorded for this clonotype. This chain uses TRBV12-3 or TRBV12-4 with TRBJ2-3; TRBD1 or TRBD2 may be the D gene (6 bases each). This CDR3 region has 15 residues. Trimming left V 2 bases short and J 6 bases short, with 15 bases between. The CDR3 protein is CASSLIGGSVDTQYF. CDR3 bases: TGTGCCAGCAGTTTAATAGGGGGGAGTGTTGATACGCAGTATTTT.